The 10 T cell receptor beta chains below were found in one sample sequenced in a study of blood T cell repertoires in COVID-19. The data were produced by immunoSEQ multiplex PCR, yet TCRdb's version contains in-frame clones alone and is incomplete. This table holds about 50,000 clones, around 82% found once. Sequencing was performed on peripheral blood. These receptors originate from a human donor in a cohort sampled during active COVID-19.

CDR3: CASSRGGDTIYF. As DNA, the CDR3 is TGTGCCAGCTCTAGGGGAGGTGACACCATATATTTT. V usage is TRBV6-5 and J usage is TRBJ1-3, with a weak D call TRBD1 (5 bases). The CDR3 is 12 amino acids. Germline CDR1 is MNHEY and CDR2 is SVGAGI. V was trimmed by 8 bases and J by 8 bases, leaving 13 bases between them.

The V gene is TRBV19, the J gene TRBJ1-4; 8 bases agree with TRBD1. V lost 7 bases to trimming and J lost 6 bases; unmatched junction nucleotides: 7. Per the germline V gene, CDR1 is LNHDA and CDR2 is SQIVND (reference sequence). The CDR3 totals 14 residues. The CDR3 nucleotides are TGTGCCAGTACAGCGGGACAGGCCTATGAAAAACTGTTTTTT. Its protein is CASTAGQAYEKLFF.

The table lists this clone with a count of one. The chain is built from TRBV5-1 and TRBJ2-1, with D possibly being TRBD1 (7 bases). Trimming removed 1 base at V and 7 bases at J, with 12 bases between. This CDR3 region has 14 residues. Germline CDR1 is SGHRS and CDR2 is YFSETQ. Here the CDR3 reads CASSLQGGENEQFF. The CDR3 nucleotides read TGCGCCAGCAGCTTGCAGGGGGGCGAGAATGAGCAGTTCTTC.

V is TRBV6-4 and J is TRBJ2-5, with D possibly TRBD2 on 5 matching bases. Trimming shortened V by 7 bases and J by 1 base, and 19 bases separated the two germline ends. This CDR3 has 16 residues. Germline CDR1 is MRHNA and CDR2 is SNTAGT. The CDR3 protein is CASTGRERPFQETQYF. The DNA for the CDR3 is TGTGCCAGCACCGGACGCGAGCGGCCCTTCCAAGAGACCCAGTACTTC.

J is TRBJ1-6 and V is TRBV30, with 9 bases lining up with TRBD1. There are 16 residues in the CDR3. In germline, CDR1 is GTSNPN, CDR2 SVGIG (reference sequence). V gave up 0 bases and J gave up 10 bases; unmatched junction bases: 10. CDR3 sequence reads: CAWSVGGTGLGSPLHF. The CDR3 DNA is TGTGCCTGGAGTGTAGGTGGGACAGGGCTTGGCTCACCCCTCCACTTT.

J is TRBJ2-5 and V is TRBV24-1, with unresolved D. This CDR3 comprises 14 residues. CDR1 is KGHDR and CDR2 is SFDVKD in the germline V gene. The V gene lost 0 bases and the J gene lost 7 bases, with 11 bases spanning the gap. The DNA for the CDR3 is TGTGCCACCAGTGATTTGACACTCCCAGGGACCCAGTACTTC. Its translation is CATSDLTLPGTQYF.

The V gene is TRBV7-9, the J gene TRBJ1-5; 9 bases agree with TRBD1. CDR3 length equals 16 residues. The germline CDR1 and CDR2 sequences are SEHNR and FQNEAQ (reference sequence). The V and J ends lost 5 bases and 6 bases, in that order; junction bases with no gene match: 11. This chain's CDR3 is CASSLTGQGSAQPQHF. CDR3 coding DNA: TGTGCCAGCAGCCTTACAGGACAGGGGTCGGCTCAGCCCCAGCATTTT. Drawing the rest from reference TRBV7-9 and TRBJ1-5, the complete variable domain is DTGVSQNPRHKITKRGQNVTFRCDPISEHNRLYWYRQTLGQGPEFLTYFQNEAQLEKSRLLSDRFSAERPKGSFSTLEIQRTEQGDSAMYLCASSLTGQGSAQPQHFGDGTRLSIL.

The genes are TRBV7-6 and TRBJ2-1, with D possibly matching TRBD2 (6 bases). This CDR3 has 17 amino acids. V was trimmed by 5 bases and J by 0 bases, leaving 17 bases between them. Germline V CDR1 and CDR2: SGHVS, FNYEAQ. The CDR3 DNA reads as TGTGCCAGCAGCCGGTGGGGGGTCGCTAGCTCCTACAATGAGCAGTTCTTC. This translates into CASSRWGVASSYNEQFF.

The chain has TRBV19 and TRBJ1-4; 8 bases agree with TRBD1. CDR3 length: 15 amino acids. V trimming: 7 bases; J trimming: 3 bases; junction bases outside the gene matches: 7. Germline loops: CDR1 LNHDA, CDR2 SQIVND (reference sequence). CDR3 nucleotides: TGTGCCAGTAAAGACAGGGGTTGGGCTAATGAAAAACTGTTTTTT. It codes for CASKDRGWANEKLFF.

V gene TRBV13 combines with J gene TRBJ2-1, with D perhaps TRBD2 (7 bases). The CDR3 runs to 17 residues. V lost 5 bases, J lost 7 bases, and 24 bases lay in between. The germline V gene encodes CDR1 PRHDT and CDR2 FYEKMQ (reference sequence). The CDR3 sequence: CASSMITRGAGKNEQFF. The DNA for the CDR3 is TGTGCCAGCAGCATGATAACCCGGGGGGCCGGGAAGAATGAGCAGTTCTTC.